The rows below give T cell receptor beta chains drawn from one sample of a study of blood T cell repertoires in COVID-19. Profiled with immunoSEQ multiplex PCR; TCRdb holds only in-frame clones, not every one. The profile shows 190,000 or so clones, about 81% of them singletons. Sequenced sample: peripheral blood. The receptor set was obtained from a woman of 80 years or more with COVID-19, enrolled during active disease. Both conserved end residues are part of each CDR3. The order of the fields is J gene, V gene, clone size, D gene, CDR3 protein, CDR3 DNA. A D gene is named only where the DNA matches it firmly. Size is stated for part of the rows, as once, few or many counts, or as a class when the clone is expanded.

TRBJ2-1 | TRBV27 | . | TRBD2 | CASRSLGGTSGSYNEQFF | TGTGCCAGCAGAAGTTTAGGGGGGACTAGCGGGAGCTACAATGAGCAGTTCTTC
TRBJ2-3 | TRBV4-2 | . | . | CASSFFSGGTDTQYF | TGTGCCAGCAGCTTTTTCTCTGGGGGGACAGATACGCAGTATTTT
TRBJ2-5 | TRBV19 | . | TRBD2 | CASSRLAGSAETQYF | TGTGCCAGTAGCAGACTAGCGGGATCCGCAGAGACCCAGTACTTC
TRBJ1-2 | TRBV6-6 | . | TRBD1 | CASSRNLHPGQGAIGYGYTF | TGTGCCAGCAGTCGAAATCTACACCCGGGACAGGGGGCGATTGGGTATGGCTACACCTTC
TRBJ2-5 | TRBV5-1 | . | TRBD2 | CASSLETSGGARATQYF | TGCGCCAGCAGCTTGGAGACTAGCGGGGGGGCGAGGGCGACCCAGTACTTC
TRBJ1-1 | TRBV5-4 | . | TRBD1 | CASKGQTNTEAFF | TGTGCCAGCAAGGGACAGACGAACACTGAAGCTTTCTTT
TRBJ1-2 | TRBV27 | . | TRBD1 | CASSIPGGVDGYTF | TGTGCCAGCAGTATTCCAGGGGGTGTGGATGGCTACACCTTC
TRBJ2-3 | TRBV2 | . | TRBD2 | CAIPAAGGWTDTQYF | TGTGCCATCCCGGCAGCGGGAGGTTGGACAGATACGCAGTATTTT
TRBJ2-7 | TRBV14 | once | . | CASSRQDIGPYEQYF | TGTGCCAGCAGCCGCCAAGATATTGGGCCCTACGAGCAGTACTTC
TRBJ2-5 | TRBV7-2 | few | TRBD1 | CASSPRTGGGRETQYF | TGTGCCAGCAGCCCCCGGACAGGGGGCGGGAGGGAGACCCAGTACTTC
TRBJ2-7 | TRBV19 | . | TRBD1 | CASTGTGEGGGYEQYF | TGTGCCAGTACCGGGACAGGGGAAGGCGGTGGGTACGAGCAGTACTTC
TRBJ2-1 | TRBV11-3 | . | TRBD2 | CASSLDVGLATYNEQFF | TGTGCCAGCAGCTTAGACGTGGGACTAGCTACCTACAATGAGCAGTTCTTC
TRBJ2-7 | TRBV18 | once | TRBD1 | CASSGGQLYEQYF | TGTGCCAGCTCAGGGGGACAGCTCTACGAGCAGTACTTC
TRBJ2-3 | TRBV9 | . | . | CASSVGGGEGTDTQYF | TGTGCCAGCAGCGTAGGCGGCGGGGAGGGCACAGATACGCAGTATTTT
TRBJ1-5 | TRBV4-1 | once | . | CASSQAGNQPQHF | TGCGCCAGCAGCCAAGCCGGTAATCAGCCCCAGCATTTT
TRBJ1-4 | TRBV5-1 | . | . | CASSQAATNEKLFF | TGCGCCAGCAGTCAGGCAGCAACTAATGAAAAACTGTTTTTT
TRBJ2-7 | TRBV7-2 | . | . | CASSPAGFSYEQYF | TGTGCCAGCAGCCCAGCGGGTTTCTCCTACGAGCAGTACTTC
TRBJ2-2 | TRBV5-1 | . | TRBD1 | CASSPTGSNTGELFF | TGCGCCAGCAGCCCGACAGGGTCGAACACCGGGGAGCTGTTTTTT
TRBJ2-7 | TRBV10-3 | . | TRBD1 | CAISESYRGYEQYF | TGTGCCATCAGTGAGTCGTACAGGGGCTACGAGCAGTACTTC
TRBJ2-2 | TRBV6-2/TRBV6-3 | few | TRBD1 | CASSLLQGAAGELFF | TGTGCCAGCAGTTTGTTACAGGGGGCGGCCGGGGAGCTGTTTTTT
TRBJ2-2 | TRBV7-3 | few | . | CASSLIGSGELFF | TGTGCCAGCAGCTTAATCGGGTCCGGGGAGCTGTTTTTT
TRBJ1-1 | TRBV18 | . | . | CASSRGTGTEAFF | TGTGCCAGCTCCCGAGGTACAGGCACTGAAGCTTTCTTT
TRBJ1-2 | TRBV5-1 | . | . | CASSLAGSDYGYTF | TGCGCCAGCAGCTTGGCTGGTTCGGACTATGGCTACACCTTC
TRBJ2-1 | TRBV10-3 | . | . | CAISDWPRERSANEQFF | TGTGCCATCAGTGATTGGCCCCGAGAGCGGTCGGCCAATGAGCAGTTCTTC
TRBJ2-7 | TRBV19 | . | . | CASRRMVDGNYEQYF | TGTGCCAGTAGGAGGATGGTCGACGGCAACTACGAGCAGTACTTC
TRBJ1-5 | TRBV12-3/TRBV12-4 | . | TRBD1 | CASGDRRNQPQHF | TGTGCCAGCGGGGACAGACGCAATCAGCCCCAGCATTTT
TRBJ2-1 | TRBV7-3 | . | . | CASSLMEGSSEQFF | TGTGCCAGCAGCTTAATGGAGGGCAGCTCCGAGCAGTTCTTC
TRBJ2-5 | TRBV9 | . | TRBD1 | CASSVGGQGPQETQYF | TGTGCCAGCAGCGTAGGTGGACAGGGCCCACAGGAGACCCAGTACTTC
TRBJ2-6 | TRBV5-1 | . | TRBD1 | CASSPGQFSGANVLTF | TGCGCCAGCAGCCCGGGACAGTTTTCTGGGGCCAACGTCCTGACTTTC
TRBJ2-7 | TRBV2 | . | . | CASTGPGGIYEQYF | TGTGCCAGCACCGGCCCCGGGGGAATCTACGAGCAGTACTTC
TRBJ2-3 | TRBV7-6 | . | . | CASSWGGGSDTQYF | TGTGCCAGCAGCTGGGGGGGCGGCTCAGATACGCAGTATTTT
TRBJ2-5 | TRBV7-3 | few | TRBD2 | CASSLLGLAETQYF | TGTGCCAGCAGCTTACTGGGACTAGCGGAGACCCAGTACTTC
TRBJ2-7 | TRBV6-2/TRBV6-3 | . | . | CASSRIGRARGYEQYF | TGTGCCAGCAGTCGAATAGGCAGGGCGCGGGGCTACGAGCAGTACTTC
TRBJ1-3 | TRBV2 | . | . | CASRATGGNTIYF | TGTGCCAGCAGGGCCACAGGTGGAAACACCATATATTTT
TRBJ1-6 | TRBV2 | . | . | CASSESRGSDNSPLHF | TGTGCCAGCAGTGAAAGTCGTGGAAGCGATAATTCACCCCTCCACTTT
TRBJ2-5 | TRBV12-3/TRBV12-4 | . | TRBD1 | CASSPTGVETQYF | TGTGCCAGCAGCCCTACAGGGGTTGAGACCCAGTACTTC
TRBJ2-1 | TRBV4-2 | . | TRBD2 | CASGHLAGPNNEQFF | TGTGCCAGCGGGCATCTAGCGGGACCTAACAATGAGCAGTTCTTC
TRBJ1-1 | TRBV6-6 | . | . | CASSDMDGGNTEAFF | TGTGCCAGCAGCGATATGGACGGAGGGAACACTGAAGCTTTCTTT
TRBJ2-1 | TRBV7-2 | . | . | CASSLGAGAGNEQFF | TGTGCCAGCAGCTTAGGCGCGGGGGCGGGCAATGAGCAGTTCTTC
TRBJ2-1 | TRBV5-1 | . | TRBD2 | CASSLGASGADEQFF | TGCGCCAGCAGCTTAGGGGCTAGCGGGGCCGATGAGCAGTTCTTC
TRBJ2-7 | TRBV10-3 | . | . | CAISELNLPYEQYF | TGTGCCATCAGTGAGTTGAACCTACCTTACGAGCAGTACTTC
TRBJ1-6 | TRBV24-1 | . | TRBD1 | CATSDGRRGPNSPLHF | TGTGCCACCAGTGATGGACGCAGGGGGCCTAATTCACCCCTCCACTTT
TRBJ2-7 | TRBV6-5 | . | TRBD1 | CAIYRGSSYEQYF | TGTGCCATCTACAGGGGCTCCTCCTACGAGCAGTACTTC
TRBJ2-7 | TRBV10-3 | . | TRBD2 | CAISESSSGRGYEQYF | TGTGCCATCAGTGAGTCATCTAGCGGGAGAGGCTACGAGCAGTACTTC
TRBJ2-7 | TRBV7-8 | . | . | CASSLRTDSTGQYF | TGTGCCAGCAGCTTAAGAACTGACAGTACCGGGCAGTACTTC
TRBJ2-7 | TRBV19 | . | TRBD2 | CATKRGGADPYEQYF | TGTGCCACCAAGCGGGGGGGGGCAGACCCCTACGAGCAGTACTTC
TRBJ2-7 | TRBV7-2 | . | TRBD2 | CASSLAAGVGEQYF | TGTGCCAGCAGCTTAGCAGCGGGAGTTGGCGAGCAGTACTTC
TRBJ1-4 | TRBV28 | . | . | CASSRGQSGEKLFF | TGTGCCAGCAGCCGAGGGCAGTCCGGTGAAAAACTGTTTTTT
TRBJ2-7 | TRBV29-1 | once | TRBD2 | CSVGVLAVAKGPYEQYF | TGCAGCGTTGGGGTACTAGCGGTAGCTAAGGGGCCCTACGAGCAGTACTTC
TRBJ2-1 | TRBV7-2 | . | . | CASSSSEGLGQFF | TGTGCCAGCAGCTCTAGTGAGGGTCTAGGGCAGTTCTTC